One and the same sample provided the 32 T cell receptor beta chains below, sequenced in a study of PD-L1 blockade in urothelial cancer. Here immunoSEQ multiplex PCR was the method, and the copy in TCRdb shows in-frame clones only, minus some. This table holds 13,000 to 15,000 clones, roughly 90% found once. The sequencing here drew on PBMCs, taken around atezolizumab (anti-PD-L1) treatment. The origin of the receptors is a man aged 70-80 years with urothelial cancer.

This rearrangement joins TRBV5-6 to TRBJ1-1; no definite D call. Per germline, CDR1 SGHDT and CDR2 YYEEEE. The V gene lost 4 bases and the J gene lost 5 bases, with 15 bases spanning the gap. The CDR3 is made up of 14 amino acids. The CDR3 protein is CASSPAGRSTEAFF. The CDR3 DNA is TGTGCCAGCAGCCCGGCGGGGAGGTCTACTGAAGCTTTCTTT. The full variable domain, in which reference TRBV5-6 and TRBJ1-1 provide the parts outside the CDR3, is DAGVTQSPTHLIKTRGQQVTLRCSPKSGHDTVSWYQQALGQGPQFIFQYYEEEERQRGNFPDRFSGHQFPNYSSELNVNALLLGDSALYLCASSPAGRSTEAFFGQGTRLTVV.

V is TRBV29-1 and J is TRBJ1-2; no definite D call. The germline V gene has CDR1 SQVTM and CDR2 ANQGSEA. The CDR3 runs 11 residues. V dropped 4 bases and J dropped 2 bases, with 5 bases sitting between them. The CDR3 DNA reads TGCAGCGTTGTACACAACTATGGCTACACCTTC. It is translated as CSVVHNYGYTF.

The chain links TRBV6-5 to TRBJ2-5; perhaps TRBD1 as D (6 bases). The CDR3 extends over 12 amino acids. In germline, CDR1 is MNHEY, CDR2 SVGAGI. Deletions cut 6 bases from V and 2 bases from J, with 7 bases between. CDR3 region: CASRDSQETQYF. CDR3 nucleotides: TGTGCCAGCAGGGACAGTCAAGAGACCCAGTACTTC.

V is TRBV18 and J is TRBJ1-3; unclear D gene. V was pared by 4 bases and J by 6 bases, with 13 bases between. Germline V gene sequence: CDR1 KGHSH, CDR2 LQKENI. The CDR3 covers 14 residues. Here the CDR3 DNA reads TGTGCCAGCTCACTCCATGCGGGGTCAAACACCATATATTTT. Translated, it gives CASSLHAGSNTIYF.

The chain couples TRBV28 to TRBJ1-2; perhaps TRBD1 as D (6 bases). V was pared by 4 bases and J by 8 bases, with 11 bases between. The CDR3 loop spans 12 amino acids. The germline gives CDR1 MDHEN, CDR2 SYDVKM. CDR3 residues: CASSSTGPGYTF. CDR3 DNA sequence: TGTGCCAGCAGTTCAACAGGGCCAGGCTACACCTTC.

The V gene is TRBV27, the J gene TRBJ1-1, with a possible D match to TRBD1 (5 bases). The CDR3 totals 14 residues. The V end lost 8 bases, the J end lost 1 base, and 14 bases lay between the germline ends. Germline V gene lookup returns CDR1 MNHEY and CDR2 SMNVEV (reference sequence). The CDR3 spells CASRAGGGNTEAFF. CDR3 sequence (DNA): TGTGCCAGCCGGGCGGGCGGGGGGAACACTGAAGCTTTCTTT.

The chain employs TRBV6-5 and TRBJ1-2, with a possible D match to TRBD1 (6 bases). The CDR3 totals 14 residues. V lost 0 bases, J lost 7 bases, and 12 bases lay in between. Looked up from germline, CDR1 is MNHEY and CDR2 is SVGAGI. Written as DNA, the CDR3 is TGTGCCAGCAGTTACTCAGGGGGGGGCGGTGGCTACACCTTC. Translating gives CASSYSGGGGGYTF.

This clone was observed once. This chain connects TRBV18 to TRBJ1-1, with 7 bases matching TRBD1. V lost 0 bases and J lost 7; bases outside the gene matches: 8. The CDR3 runs to 15 residues. CDR1 is KGHSH and CDR2 is LQKENI in the germline V gene. The CDR3 spells CASSPPQGDKDEAFF. For the CDR3, the DNA is TGTGCCAGCTCACCACCTCAGGGGGACAAGGATGAAGCTTTCTTT.

This clone turned up a few times. This chain joins TRBV7-9 and TRBJ1-3; TRBD1 is a possible D gene (6 bases). This CDR3 comprises 13 residues. Trimming took off 3 bases at V and 4 bases at J, with 7 bases between the two ends. Germline CDR1 is SEHNR and CDR2 is FQNEAQ (reference sequence). The CDR3 spells CASSFTGGNTIYF. CDR3 in DNA: TGTGCCAGCAGCTTTACAGGGGGAAACACCATATATTTT.

The CDR3 region has the DNA TGTGCCATCTCCACATACAACGAGCAGTACTTC. It codes for CAISTYNEQYF. The V call is TRBV10-3, the J call TRBJ2-7; D is unresolved. The CDR3 runs to 11 residues. The V end lost 8 bases, the J end lost 5 bases, and 10 bases lay between the germline ends. The germline CDR1 and CDR2 sequences are ENHRY and SYGVKD.

The rearrangement joins TRBV20-1 to TRBJ2-1, with D tentatively TRBD1 (5 bases). Germline CDR1 DFQATT, CDR2 SNEGSKA (reference sequence). The CDR3 covers 11 residues. V lost 3 bases to trimming and J lost 11 bases, with 11 bases between them. DNA of the CDR3: TGCAGTGCTAGTTCCAGGGAAAAGCAGTTCTTC. This sequence encodes CSASSREKQFF.

The chain couples TRBV28 to TRBJ1-2; TRBD1 is a possible D gene (5 bases). CDR1 is MDHEN, CDR2 SYDVKM, per germline. The CDR3 consists of 12 residues. V lost 3 bases, J lost 9 bases, and 11 bases lay in between. This CDR3 reads CASSLYRTSYTF. The CDR3 DNA reads as TGTGCCAGCAGTTTGTACAGGACGAGCTACACCTTC.

The chain uses TRBV6-1 and TRBJ1-1, with D maybe TRBD1 (6 bases). Trimming left V 8 bases short and J 0 bases short, with 10 bases between. Per the germline V gene, CDR1 is MNHNS and CDR2 is SASEGT. The length of the CDR3 is 13 residues. The CDR3, as DNA: TGTGCCAGCTGGACAGCACTGAACACTGAAGCTTTCTTT. Its translation is CASWTALNTEAFF.

The chain links TRBV25-1 to TRBJ1-1, with TRBD1 as a possible D gene (6 bases). The V gene's germline CDR1 is MGHDK and CDR2 SYGVNS. Trimming cost V 8 bases and J 4 bases, with 14 bases left between them. This CDR3 spans 13 amino acids. The CDR3 protein is CASANTGFTEAFF. The CDR3 DNA reads TGTGCCAGCGCTAACACAGGGTTCACTGAAGCTTTCTTT.

This chain links TRBV27 with TRBJ1-1, with 11 bases aligning to TRBD1. Trimming at V came to 10 bases and at J to 0 bases, leaving 7 bases not matched to a gene. Looked up from germline, CDR1 is MNHEY and CDR2 is SMNVEV (reference sequence). The CDR3 is 15 residues long. CDR3 sequence (DNA): TGTGCCAACCGGGACAGGGGGACCGTGAACACTGAAGCTTTCTTT. Encoded protein: CANRDRGTVNTEAFF.

On this clone itself: Sequence at one end of the junction differs from germline and may be a read error. This chain links TRBV4-1 with TRBJ1-6; D uncertain. CDR1 and CDR2 from the germline V gene are MGHRA and YSYEKL. This CDR3 has 18 amino acids. For the CDR3, the DNA is TGCGCCAGCAGCAAAGACCCCGCCACGAGCTCCTATAATTCACCCCTCCACTTT. It yields the protein CASSKDPATSSYNSPLHF.

V and J are TRBV28 and TRBJ2-5; 10 positions agree with TRBD1. The CDR3 sequence is 15 residues long. V shed 1 base and J 5 bases; nucleotides not matched to a gene: 4. Looked up from germline, CDR1 is MDHEN and CDR2 is SYDVKM. CDR3 coding DNA: TGTGCCAGCAGTTTATCGGGACAGGGGTGGGAGACCCAGTACTTC. It yields the protein CASSLSGQGWETQYF. Full variable domain (rest looked up from reference TRBV28 and TRBJ2-5): DVKVTQSSRYLVKRTGEKVFLECVQDMDHENMFWYRQDPGLGLRLIYFSYDVKMKEKGDIPEGYSVSREKKERFSLILESASTNQTSMYLCASSLSGQGWETQYFGPGTRLLVL.

This clone was recorded once. The V and J genes are TRBV6-5 and TRBJ1-1, with D tentatively TRBD1 (5 bases). Trimming took off 5 bases at V and 4 bases at J, with 11 bases between the two ends. Germline CDR1 MNHEY, CDR2 SVGAGI. This CDR3 spans 13 amino acids. The DNA of the CDR3 is TGTGCCAGCAGTAAGGGGTTGGGCACTGAAGCTTTCTTT. Translated, it gives CASSKGLGTEAFF.

This clone was seen once. This chain links TRBV30 with TRBJ1-2; TRBD1 agrees at 9 bases. The J segment lost 8 bases and the V segment lost 4 bases, leaving 2 bases of the junction unmatched. The CDR3 is 11 residues long. Germline V gene data show CDR1 as GTSNPN and CDR2 as SVGIG (reference sequence). The CDR3 protein is CAWNRGHGYTF. For the CDR3, the DNA is TGTGCCTGGAACAGGGGGCACGGCTACACCTTC.

The V gene is TRBV2, the J gene TRBJ1-2, with D possibly being TRBD1 (5 bases). The V end lost 4 bases, the J end lost 4 bases, and 16 bases lay between the germline ends. The CDR3 totals 15 residues. The germline CDR1 and CDR2 sequences are SNHLY and FYNNEI. The CDR3, as DNA: TGTGCCAGCAGTGTGGGGGGGGATATGATCTATGGCTACACCTTC. Its protein is CASSVGGDMIYGYTF.

The rearrangement links TRBV4-1 to TRBJ1-6, with 8 bases aligning to TRBD1. The J segment lost 4 bases and the V segment lost 3 bases, leaving 8 bases of the junction unmatched. Germline CDR1 is MGHRA and CDR2 is YSYEKL. This CDR3 has 17 residues. As DNA, the CDR3 is TGCGCCAGCAGCCAGTCCGAGACAGGGGTATATAATTCACCCCTCCACTTT. Protein sequence: CASSQSETGVYNSPLHF.

This clone was observed a single time. The chain has TRBV10-3 and TRBJ2-3; D may be TRBD1 (6 bases). The CDR3 has 12 residues. Germline V CDR1 and CDR2: ENHRY, SYGVKD. The V end lost 6 bases, the J end lost 4 bases, and 8 bases lay between the germline ends. CDR3 in DNA: TGTGCCATCAGCAAGGGGGCAGATACGCAGTATTTT. Its protein product is CAISKGADTQYF.

CDR3 sequence reads: CASNMVGGVEQFF. CDR3 sequence (DNA): TGTGCCAGTAATATGGTTGGAGGGGTTGAGCAGTTCTTC. The chain is built from TRBV19 and TRBJ2-1; a possible D gene is TRBD2 (6 bases). The CDR3 has 13 residues. The germline CDR1 and CDR2 sequences are LNHDA and SQIVND (reference sequence). Trimming took 7 bases from V and 9 from J, leaving 16 bases between them.

This clone counts as large. DNA of the CDR3: TGTGCCACCGCGGGGGGCAATGAGCAGTTCTTC. Protein product: CATAGGNEQFF. V and J are TRBV10-3 and TRBJ2-1, with 8 positions matching TRBD2. Germline assignment: CDR1 ENHRY and CDR2 SYGVKD. The CDR3 has 11 residues. J lost 6 bases, V lost 10 bases, and 2 bases had no gene match.

The chain has TRBV5-1 and TRBJ2-2; a weak D match, TRBD2 (7 bases). CDR1 is SGHRS and CDR2 is YFSETQ in the germline V gene. This CDR3 contains 16 residues. V shed 6 bases and J shed 6 bases, with 21 bases lying between them. CDR3 amino acids: CASTSRGGIMAGELFF. CDR3 coding DNA: TGCGCCAGCACGTCCAGGGGAGGGATCATGGCCGGGGAGCTGTTTTTT.

The chain carries TRBV5-1 and TRBJ2-3; tentatively, D is TRBD2 (7 bases). Trimming left V 2 bases short and J 5 bases short, with 18 bases between. Looked up from germline, CDR1 is SGHRS and CDR2 is YFSETQ. The length of the CDR3 is 16 residues. The CDR3 loop reads CASSFFGRGPQDTQYF. In nucleotides, the CDR3 is TGCGCCAGCAGCTTTTTTGGGCGGGGGCCGCAAGATACGCAGTATTTT.

V gene TRBV4-1 combines with J gene TRBJ2-7, with 7 bases aligning to TRBD1. Germline CDR1 is MGHRA and CDR2 is YSYEKL. CDR3 size: 14 residues. V dropped 4 bases and J dropped 3; count of bases not matched to a gene: 6. The DNA for the CDR3 is TGCGCCAGCAGCCTCCGACAGGGCGACTACGAGCAGTACTTC. Its translation is CASSLRQGDYEQYF.

Only one count was recorded for this clone. The chain joins TRBV6-1 to TRBJ2-7; TRBD1 might be the D (7 bases). Germline CDR1 is MNHNS and CDR2 is SASEGT. The CDR3 loop spans 14 amino acids. Trimming pared 6 bases from V and 5 bases from J, leaving 17 bases between. The CDR3 sequence: CASRDPGGLDEQYF. The DNA of the CDR3 is TGTGCCAGCAGAGATCCAGGGGGGTTAGACGAGCAGTACTTC.

The chain is built from TRBV7-9 and TRBJ2-1; a weak D match, TRBD2 (5 bases). V gave up 5 bases and J gave up 10 bases, with 15 bases separating them. The CDR3 has 13 amino acids. CDR1 is SEHNR, CDR2 FQNEAQ, per germline (reference sequence). Written as DNA, the CDR3 is TGTGCCAGCAGCCTCCCATGGACTGGCGAGCAGTTCTTC. Protein product: CASSLPWTGEQFF.

Only one count was recorded for this clone. This rearrangement joins TRBV6-5 to TRBJ1-5; D call uncertain. Trimming removed 2 bases from V and 0 bases from J, with 5 bases in between. The CDR3 is 14 amino acids. CDR1 and CDR2 (germline): MNHEY, SVGAGI. CDR3 sequence (DNA): TGTGCCAGCAGTTACACTTATAGCAATCAGCCCCAGCATTTT. Amino acid sequence: CASSYTYSNQPQHF.

The V call is TRBV6-1, the J call TRBJ1-2; 7 positions match TRBD1. The CDR3 is 15 amino acids. Germline CDR1 MNHNS, CDR2 SASEGT. The ends lost 7 bases at V and 4 bases at J; junction bases unmatched: 12. CDR3 bases: TGTGCCAGCACAGCAACAGGGGACTTCCCCTATGGCTACACCTTC. Its translation is CASTATGDFPYGYTF.

This clone was found once. The V gene is TRBV5-1, the J gene TRBJ2-7, with D perhaps matching TRBD1 (5 bases). V lost 5 bases and J 4 bases, leaving 13 bases between the germline ends. The length of the CDR3 is 13 residues. CDR1 and CDR2 (germline): SGHRS, YFSETQ. CDR3 nucleotide sequence: TGCGCCAGCAGGCTTGACAGTAGTTACGAGCAGTACTTC. Its protein is CASRLDSSYEQYF.